A single sample is the source of the 15 T cell receptor beta chains below, sequenced in a study of T cell repertoires in cytomegalovirus infection. MiXCR, applied by TCRdb to the reads, yields one record per CDR3 protein. The sample has under 800,000 distinct CDR3 sequences, about 24% seen once. Specimen: CD8+ T cells from PBMCs. The receptors originated from a human donor in good health (CMV status not recorded). Some clones in this sample may be carry-over from other donors' samples.

The genes are TRBV19 and TRBJ2-1; 13 bases match TRBD2. Germline V gene data show CDR1 as LNHDA and CDR2 as SQIVND (reference sequence). V trimming: 5 bases; J trimming: 12 bases; junction bases outside the gene matches: 10. The CDR3 contains 15 residues. CDR3 nucleotides: TGTGCCAGTAGTTCCGGGACTAGCGGGGCCCTTCCGCAGTTCTTC. Encoded protein: CASSSGTSGALPQFF. Drawing the rest from reference TRBV19 and TRBJ2-1, the complete variable domain is DGGITQSPKYLFRKEGQNVTLSCEQNLNHDAMYWYRQDPGQGLRLIYYSQIVNDFQKGDIAEGYSVSREKKESFPLTVTSAQKNPTAFYLCASSSGTSGALPQFFGPGTRLTVL.

This rearrangement joins TRBV20-1 to TRBJ2-1; either TRBD1 or TRBD2 may fit D (5 bases each). The CDR3 spans 14 residues. The V gene lost 0 bases and the J gene lost 5 bases, with 11 bases spanning the gap. Germline V CDR1 and CDR2: DFQATT, SNEGSKA (reference sequence). CDR3 region: CSARDLGTHNEQFF. CDR3 nucleotides: TGCAGTGCTAGAGATTTGGGGACCCACAATGAGCAGTTCTTC.

Written as DNA, the CDR3 is TGTGCCAGCTGCGTGCCGGGACAGGGATACAATGAGCAGTTCTTC. Residues: CASCVPGQGYNEQFF. The J gene is TRBJ2-1, the V gene TRBV28; TRBD1 agrees at 9 bases. The CDR3 is 15 amino acids. Germline V gives CDR1 MDHEN, CDR2 SYDVKM. The ends lost 8 bases at V and 4 bases at J; junction bases unmatched: 9.

J is TRBJ2-1 and V is TRBV7-8; 7 bases line up with TRBD2. The CDR3 is 13 residues long. The V gene end was trimmed by 5 bases and the J gene end by 8 bases; junction bases not matched to a gene: 6. In germline, CDR1 is SGHVS, CDR2 FQNEAQ. The CDR3 spells CASSTRAGYEQFF. The DNA of the CDR3 is TGTGCCAGCAGCACAAGAGCGGGGTATGAGCAGTTCTTC.

This clonotype was recorded many times. The chain employs TRBV28 and TRBJ2-5, with 7 nucleotides matching TRBD1. The germline gives CDR1 MDHEN, CDR2 SYDVKM. V shed 2 bases, J shed 6 bases, and the junction held 18 bases outside the gene matches. The CDR3 is 18 amino acids. The DNA of the CDR3 is TGTGCCAGCAGTTTAAGGGACGGTCGGGACAGCCTCGTTAAGACCCAGTACTTC. Translation: CASSLRDGRDSLVKTQYF.

The genes are TRBV9 and TRBJ1-5; 7 bases agree with TRBD1. The V segment lost 4 bases and the J segment 1 base; nucleotides outside the gene matches: 5. This CDR3 spans 15 amino acids. Germline V gene sequence: CDR1 SGDLS, CDR2 YYNGEE. Here the CDR3 DNA reads TGTGCCAGCAGCAGACAGGGTACCAGCAATCAGCCCCAGCATTTT. Its protein product is CASSRQGTSNQPQHF.

This clonotype was recorded only once. V usage is TRBV25-1 and J usage is TRBJ1-5; weak D call: TRBD1 (5 bases). Trimming pared 4 bases from V and 9 bases from J, leaving 16 bases between. Germline V gene lookup returns CDR1 MGHDK and CDR2 SYGVNS. This CDR3 is 14 amino acids long. DNA of the CDR3: TGTGCCAGCAGTGGGGACCGGGCGTTGGGGCCCCAGCATTTT. This sequence encodes CASSGDRALGPQHF.

This rearrangement joins TRBV20-1 to TRBJ2-5; D might be TRBD2 (5 bases). The CDR3 runs 15 residues. V was cut by 3 bases and J by 2 bases, with 16 bases left in between. Germline V gene sequence: CDR1 DFQATT, CDR2 SNEGSKA (reference sequence). In DNA, the CDR3 is TGCAGTGCTAGGAGGGAAAGTGCCTCACAAGAGACCCAGTACTTC. It specifies CSARRESASQETQYF.

A few counts support this clonotype. The chain joins TRBV20-1 to TRBJ2-5, with D uncertain. Trimming cost V 0 bases and J 3 bases, with 11 bases left between them. This CDR3 is built from 14 residues. The germline V gene has CDR1 DFQATT and CDR2 SNEGSKA (reference sequence). The chain's CDR3 is CSARDIRWEETQYF. CDR3 sequence (DNA): TGCAGTGCTAGAGATATAAGGTGGGAAGAGACCCAGTACTTC.

V usage is TRBV9 and J usage is TRBJ2-1; no clear D gene. V shed 0 bases and J shed 0 bases, with 10 bases lying between them. Germline CDR1 reads SGDLS; CDR2 reads YYNGEE. The CDR3 sequence is 16 residues long. The CDR3 DNA reads TGTGCCAGCAGCGTAGGAAGGCAGAGCTCCTACAATGAGCAGTTCTTC. Translated: CASSVGRQSSYNEQFF.

Points on this clonotype: This could be a read error, since a much larger clone is one nucleotide away. The chain carries TRBV7-6 and TRBJ2-3, with D tentatively TRBD1 (6 bases). Germline V gene lookup returns CDR1 SGHVS and CDR2 FNYEAQ. The CDR3 runs to 18 residues. Here the CDR3 DNA reads TGTGCTAGCAGCTTAGGAGCGGCGACAGGACCAAGCACAGATAGGCAGTATTTT. This encodes CASSLGAATGPSTDRQYF.

The CDR3 nucleotides are TGTGCCACCATGGGGGTCTCCTACAATGAGCAGTTCTTC. Its translation is CATMGVSYNEQFF. V usage is TRBV15 and J usage is TRBJ2-1; D possibly uses TRBD1 or TRBD2 (5 bases each). CDR1 and CDR2 (germline): LNHNV, YYDKDF (reference sequence). This CDR3 contains 13 residues. V lost 7 bases to trimming and J lost 0 bases, with 7 bases between them.

The sample holds many counts of this clonotype. This chain uses TRBV28 with TRBJ2-5, with a weak D call TRBD1 (5 bases). This CDR3 has 17 residues. The V and J ends lost 4 bases and 2 bases respectively, with 20 bases between them. Germline assignment: CDR1 MDHEN and CDR2 SYDVKM. The CDR3 region is CASSSVLEQELQETQYF. CDR3 sequence (DNA): TGTGCCAGCAGTTCCGTCCTCGAACAGGAACTTCAAGAGACCCAGTACTTC.

The sample holds a few counts of this clonotype. The chain links TRBV7-9 to TRBJ2-3; unclear D gene. From germline, CDR1 is SEHNR and CDR2 FQNEAQ (reference sequence). V lost 5 bases and J lost 0, with 15 bases in between. The CDR3 spans 16 residues. The CDR3 nucleotides read TGTGCCAGCAGCCCCCCTGCAAGAACTAGCACAGATACGCAGTATTTT. As protein: CASSPPARTSTDTQYF. Filled out from reference TRBV7-9 and TRBJ2-3, the complete variable domain reads DTGVSQNPRHKITKRGQNVTFRCDPISEHNRLYWYRQTLGQGPEFLTYFQNEAQLEKSRLLSDRFSAERPKGSFSTLEIQRTEQGDSAMYLCASSPPARTSTDTQYFGPGTRLTVL.

On this clonotype: A much bigger clone sits one base away, suggesting this may be a read error. The chain carries TRBV7-2 and TRBJ2-1, with 8 positions matching TRBD2. Germline V lookup: CDR1 SGHTA, CDR2 FQGNSA. The CDR3 spans 15 residues. The ends lost 3 bases at V and 1 base at J; junction bases unmatched: 2. CDR3 in DNA: TGTACCAGCAGCTTCGGCGGGGGGTCCTACAATGAGCAGTTCTTC. This encodes CTSSFGGGSYNEQFF.